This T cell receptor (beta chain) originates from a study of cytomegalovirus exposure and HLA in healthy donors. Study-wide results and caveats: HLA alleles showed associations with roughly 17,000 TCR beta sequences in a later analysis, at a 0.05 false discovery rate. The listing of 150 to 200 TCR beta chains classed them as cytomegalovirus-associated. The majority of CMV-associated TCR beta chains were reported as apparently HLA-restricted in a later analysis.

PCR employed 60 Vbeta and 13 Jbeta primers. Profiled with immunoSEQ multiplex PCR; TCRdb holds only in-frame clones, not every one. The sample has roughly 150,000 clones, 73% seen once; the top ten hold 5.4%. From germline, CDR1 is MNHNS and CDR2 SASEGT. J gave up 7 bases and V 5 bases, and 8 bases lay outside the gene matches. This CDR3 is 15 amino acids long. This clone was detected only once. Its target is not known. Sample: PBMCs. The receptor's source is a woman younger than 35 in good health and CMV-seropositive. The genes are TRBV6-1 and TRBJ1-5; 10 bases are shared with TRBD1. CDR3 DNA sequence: TGTGCCAGCAGTCCAGGGACAGGGGTCCGCCAGCCCCAGCATTTT. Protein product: CASSPGTGVRQPQHF.